This T cell receptor (beta chain) was sequenced in a study of OX40 agonist ivuxolimab in advanced cancers. Whole-study results and caveats: Clonal expansion among partial responders at 0.1-3.0 mg/kg ranked near the lowest. On average, CD8+ T cells had more expanded clones than CD4+. Low normalized T-cell clonal expansion was additionally recorded for some nonresponders. The antigen specificity of the peripheral T cells (those that were expanded) was not determined.

Method: immunoSEQ multiplex PCR; TCRdb's copy keeps in-frame clones and lacks some. The data show tens of thousands of clones, roughly 86% seen once. Turning to this clone: Antigen unknown.

Trimming stripped 5 bases from V and 5 bases from J, with 6 bases between. The CDR3 length is 11 residues. The germline gives CDR1 MNHEY, CDR2 SVGAGI. The source was CD4+ or CD8+ T cells sorted from blood, collected in a trial of the OX40 agonist ivuxolimab. The chain uses TRBV6-5 and TRBJ2-5; D is undetermined. This receptor was identified in an adult with an advanced solid tumor such as melanoma, head and neck, liver or kidney cancer. The CDR3 loop reads CASSQQETQYF. CDR3 in DNA: TGTGCCAGCAGTCAACAGGAGACCCAGTACTTC.